The entry that follows covers one T cell receptor beta chain sequence. Its specificity is not known. TCRdb reanalyzed the PCR reads with MiXCR. Here the sample spans tens of thousands of clones, roughly 25% being singletons. All patients were untreated before thyroid surgery. The data belong to a study of metastatic and nonmetastatic thyroid tumors. Turning to the study itself: The authors compared repertoires across blood and tumor or nodule tissue from malignant and benign thyroid patients.

Germline-derived CDR1 and CDR2 are MGHRA and YSYEKL. CDR3 length: 15 amino acids. V lost 1 base and J lost 4, with 11 bases in between. Findings and limits, study-wide: For both blood and tumor, malignant thyroid tumors reportedly showed significantly higher TCR beta diversity than benign nodules did.

The chain combines TRBV4-1 with TRBJ1-5, with a possible D match to TRBD1 (5 bases). The sample taken for sequencing was tumor tissue. The clonotype originates from a male donor with papillary thyroid cancer or a benign thyroid nodule (not recorded which). Some clones in this sample may be carry-over from other donors' samples. The CDR3 DNA sequence: TGCGCCAGCAGCCAAGGGGGACGGGGAAATCAGCCCCAGCATTTT. Residues: CASSQGGRGNQPQHF.